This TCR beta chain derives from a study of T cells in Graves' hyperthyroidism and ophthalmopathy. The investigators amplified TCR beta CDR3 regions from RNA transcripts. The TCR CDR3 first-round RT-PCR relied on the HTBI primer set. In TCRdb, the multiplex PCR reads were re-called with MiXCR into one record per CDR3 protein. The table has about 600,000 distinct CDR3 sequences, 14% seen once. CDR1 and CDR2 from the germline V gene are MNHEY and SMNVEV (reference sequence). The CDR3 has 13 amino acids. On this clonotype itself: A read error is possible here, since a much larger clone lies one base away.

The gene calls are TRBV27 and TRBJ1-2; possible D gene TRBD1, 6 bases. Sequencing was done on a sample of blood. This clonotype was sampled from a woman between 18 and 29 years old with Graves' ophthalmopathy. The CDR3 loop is CASSPQGLGGCTF. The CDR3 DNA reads TGTGCCAGCAGCCCACAGGGCTTGGGAGGCTGCACCTTC.